These 10 T cell receptor beta chains originate from one sample sequenced in a study of blood T cell repertoires in COVID-19. Sequencing used immunoSEQ multiplex PCR; TCRdb keeps in-frame clones, though not all of them. In the table there are around 90,000 clones, roughly 92% of which are singletons. Sequencing was carried out using peripheral blood. All receptors come from a woman in her sixties or seventies with active COVID-19.

The CDR3 sequence: CASCDASGSTSNEQFF. CDR3 DNA sequence: TGTGCCAGCTGTGACGCTAGCGGGAGTACCTCCAATGAGCAGTTCTTC. The V call is TRBV10-3, the J call TRBJ2-1, with 10 bases lining up with TRBD2. The CDR3 consists of 16 residues. V lost 10 bases to trimming and J lost 6 bases; unmatched junction nucleotides: 15. From germline, CDR1 is ENHRY and CDR2 SYGVKD.

On this clone: The CDR3 ends on some other residue instead of the conserved phenylalanine or tryptophan, so this is likely a read error. Because the CDR3's place on the DNA is in doubt, the DNA is left out and the CDR3 is given as listed by TCRdb. The V gene is TRBV6-5, the J gene TRBJ1-5; the table's D call, TRBD1, has no DNA check behind it. CDR1 is MNHEY and CDR2 is SVGAGI in the germline V gene. The length of the CDR3 is 10 amino acids, counting both ends. CDR3 residues: CASSYNGDRA.

The sample holds a few counts of this clone. V is TRBV7-9 and J is TRBJ2-1; 7 positions match TRBD2. V was clipped by 4 bases and J by 0 bases; unmatched bases: 6. The germline V gene has CDR1 SEHNR and CDR2 FQNEAQ (reference sequence). There are 16 residues in the CDR3. The CDR3 coding sequence is TGTGCCAGCAGCTCTAGCGGTACAAGCTCCTACAATGAGCAGTTCTTC. This codes for CASSSSGTSSYNEQFF.

V gene TRBV19 combines with J gene TRBJ2-2; 9 bases are a match to TRBD1. CDR1 and CDR2 (germline): LNHDA, SQIVND (reference sequence). With 6 bases clipped from V and 5 bases from J, the junction kept 4 bases outside the gene matches. The CDR3 has 14 amino acids. CDR3 region: CASRWGQGTGELFF. DNA for the CDR3: TGTGCCAGTAGATGGGGACAGGGAACCGGGGAGCTGTTTTTT.

In this sample, this clone turned up once. The genes are TRBV4-2 and TRBJ2-7; 8 bases match TRBD2. The CDR3 runs 16 residues. V lost 0 bases and J lost 0; bases outside the gene matches: 4. Germline values: CDR1 LGHNA, CDR2 YNFKEQ. The CDR3 spells CASSQDRGGASYEQYF. The CDR3 DNA reads TGTGCCAGCAGCCAAGATCGGGGGGGAGCCTCCTACGAGCAGTACTTC.

The chain employs TRBV19 and TRBJ1-2; TRBD1 matches 9 bases. The V gene end was trimmed by 1 base and the J gene end by 1 base; junction bases not matched to a gene: 1. The germline gives CDR1 LNHDA, CDR2 SQIVND (reference sequence). The CDR3 extends over 15 amino acids. For the CDR3, the DNA is TGTGCCAGTAGTATAGCGGGACAGGGTAACTATGGCTACACCTTC. This encodes CASSIAGQGNYGYTF.

This chain uses TRBV9 with TRBJ2-3; D perhaps matches TRBD2 (5 bases). The CDR3 runs to 16 residues. Germline assignment: CDR1 SGDLS and CDR2 YYNGEE. Trimming shortened V by 4 bases and J by 5 bases, and 20 bases separated the two germline ends. The CDR3 here is CASSPLVEATKDTQYF. CDR3 sequence (DNA): TGTGCCAGCAGCCCCCTAGTGGAGGCTACTAAAGATACGCAGTATTTT.

This chain joins TRBV14 and TRBJ1-6; 9 bases line up with TRBD1. The CDR3 has 15 residues. From germline, CDR1 is SGHDN and CDR2 FVKESK. J was trimmed by 7 bases and V by 4 bases; bases with no gene match: 5. CDR3 sequence reads: CASSLNRGPNSPLHF. In DNA, the CDR3 is TGTGCCAGCAGCCTTAACAGGGGGCCAAATTCACCCCTCCACTTT.

As DNA, the CDR3 is TGTGCCAGCAGCGGGACAGGCACTGAAGCTTTCTTT. This translates into CASSGTGTEAFF. The chain recombines TRBV5-5 with TRBJ1-1; 8 bases agree with TRBD1. The trim removed 4 bases at V and 4 bases at J, leaving 0 bases unmatched. This CDR3 has 12 amino acids. CDR1 is SGHKS and CDR2 is YYEKEE in the germline V gene (reference sequence).

This sequence joins TRBV2 and TRBJ2-5; possibly TRBD2 for D (5 bases). CDR3 size: 15 residues. V was cut by 6 bases and J by 2 bases, with 16 bases left in between. The germline gives CDR1 SNHLY, CDR2 FYNNEI. The CDR3 is CASRGVRRGQETQYF. The CDR3, as DNA: TGTGCCAGCAGGGGAGTTCGCCGAGGGCAAGAGACCCAGTACTTC.